A selection of T cell receptor beta chains follows, all from one sample in a study of blood T cell repertoires in COVID-19. Generated by immunoSEQ multiplex PCR, the TCRdb table keeps only in-frame clones and is missing some. The sample contains about 100,000 clones, about 83% of which appear only once. Sequenced: peripheral blood. The receptors were sampled from a human donor in a cohort sampled during active COVID-19. The CDR3 runs from the conserved cysteine through the conserved F or W. A D gene is named only where the DNA matches it firmly. A clone size is listed for some rows: how often the clone was seen (once, few, many), or a class if it is expanded.

TGTGCCACCACCCGACAGGGGGCGATTTACACTGAAGCTTTCTTT	CATTRQGAIYTEAFF	TRBV6-5	TRBD1	TRBJ1-1	-
TGTGCCAGCAGCCCCGGACAGGGGGGTTTCTACGAGCAGTACTTC	CASSPGQGGFYEQYF	TRBV5-4	TRBD1	TRBJ2-7	-
TGTGCCACCAGTGGGGGGGACAGCGACGTTAGCACAGATACGCAGTATTTT	CATSGGDSDVSTDTQYF	TRBV24-1	-	TRBJ2-3	-
TGCGCCAGCAGCTTGGATGTGGGGGCCTGGACCGGGGAGCTGTTTTTT	CASSLDVGAWTGELFF	TRBV5-1	-	TRBJ2-2	-
TGTGCCAGCAGTTTTCTAGCGGGAGCCTACGAGCAGTACTTC	CASSFLAGAYEQYF	TRBV27	TRBD2	TRBJ2-7	-
TGTGCCAGCAGTCGGGGAGGGGGGAATGAGCAGTTCTTC	CASSRGGGNEQFF	TRBV7-9	-	TRBJ2-1	-
TGTGCCAGCAGTTACTTTAGACTAGCGGGAACTTACGAGCAGTACTTC	CASSYFRLAGTYEQYF	TRBV6-2/TRBV6-3	TRBD2	TRBJ2-7	-
TGTGCCAGCAGTTTATTGGGACATGGTGAAAAACTGTTTTTT	CASSLLGHGEKLFF	TRBV27	-	TRBJ1-4	-
TGTGCCAGCAGAGATGACTTAGCTACACTTCGCACTGAAGCTTTCTTT	CASRDDLATLRTEAFF	TRBV21-1	-	TRBJ1-1	-
TGCGCCAGCAGCCAAGGACCAGCGGGGGGGGAAGAGACCCAGTACTTC	CASSQGPAGGEETQYF	TRBV4-3	TRBD2	TRBJ2-5	few
TGCGCCAGCAGCCAGGAAGGGGTTCAGCCCCAGCATTTT	CASSQEGVQPQHF	TRBV4-1	-	TRBJ1-5	few
TGTGCCAGTAGTTCCGCGGCCCACAATCAGCCCCAGCATTTT	CASSSAAHNQPQHF	TRBV19	-	TRBJ1-5	few
TGTGCCAGCATCCACTCTGGGGCCAACGTCCTGACTTTC	CASIHSGANVLTF	TRBV12-3/TRBV12-4	-	TRBJ2-6	-
TGCAGCGTTGAAGATGCGGGGCCTGGCTACACCTTC	CSVEDAGPGYTF	TRBV29-1	-	TRBJ1-2	-
TGTGCCAGTAGTATTGCTAGCTGGGAGACCCAGTACTTC	CASSIASWETQYF	TRBV19	-	TRBJ2-5	-
TGTGCCAGCAGTTACACGAAGGGGGAGCCCCAGCATTTT	CASSYTKGEPQHF	TRBV6-6	-	TRBJ1-5	few
TGTGCCAGTAGTGCGCTAGGGGCCCAGCATTTT	CASSALGAQHF	TRBV19	-	TRBJ1-5	-
TGTGCCAGCAGTTACCAACCTTCGGGGATCAGTCAGCCCCAGCATTTT	CASSYQPSGISQPQHF	TRBV6-7	-	TRBJ1-5	-
TGTGCCAGCAGTCCACAGGGGACAAACTATGGCTACACCTTC	CASSPQGTNYGYTF	TRBV21-1	-	TRBJ1-2	-